This section outlines one T cell receptor beta chain sequence together with its context. The data were taken from a study of T cell repertoires in cytomegalovirus infection. TCRdb independently ran MiXCR on the reads; one entry per CDR3 protein. This sample has under 350,000 distinct CDR3 sequences, with about a tenth found just once. Germline CDR1 and CDR2: DFQATT and SNEGSKA (reference sequence). CDR3 length equals 14 residues. The V and J ends lost 3 bases and 2 bases, in that order; junction bases with no gene match: 3. The chain recombines TRBV20-1 with TRBJ2-1; 8 bases match TRBD2. The receptor's source is a human donor in good health (CMV status not recorded). Some clones in this sample may be carry-over from other donors' samples. Sequenced: PBMCs. In DNA, the CDR3 is TGCAGTGCTAGTATTAGCGGGGCCTACAATGAGCAGTTCTTC. It is translated as CSASISGAYNEQFF.